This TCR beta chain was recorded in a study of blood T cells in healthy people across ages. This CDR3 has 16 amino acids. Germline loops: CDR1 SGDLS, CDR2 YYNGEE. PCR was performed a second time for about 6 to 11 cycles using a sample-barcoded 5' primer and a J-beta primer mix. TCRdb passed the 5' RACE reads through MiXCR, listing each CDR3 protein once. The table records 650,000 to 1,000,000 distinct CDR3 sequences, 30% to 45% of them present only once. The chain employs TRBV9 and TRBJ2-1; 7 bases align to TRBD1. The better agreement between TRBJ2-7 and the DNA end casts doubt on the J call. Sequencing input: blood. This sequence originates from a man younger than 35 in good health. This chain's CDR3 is CASSPTGTVSYNEQYF. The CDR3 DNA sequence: TGTGCCAGCAGCCCGACGGGGACAGTCTCCTACAATGAGCAGTACTTC.